Listed below are T cell receptor beta chains from one sample, sequenced in a study of identical twins. TCRdb analysed the 5' RACE reads with MiXCR anew, one entry per CDR3 protein. The sample has 420,000 or so distinct CDR3 sequences, under 20% seen once; the top ten hold roughly 12%. Sequenced sample: naive T cells sorted from blood. Source of these receptors: a man in his forties or fifties in good health. Each CDR3 is given with its conserved first and last residue. Each record gives: V gene, D gene, clone size, J gene, CDR3 protein, CDR3 DNA. D genes are given only for firm matches. Some rows mark clone size as missing; the rest say once, few, many or name a class of expanded clone.

V gene: TRBV11-2
D gene: TRBD1
clone size: few
J gene: TRBJ1-4
CDR3 protein: CASSFHETGTNEKLFF
CDR3 DNA: TGTGCCAGCAGCTTCCACGAGACAGGGACTAATGAAAAACTGTTTTTT

V gene: TRBV9
D gene: -
clone size: -
J gene: TRBJ2-3
CDR3 protein: CASSVAGPTDTQYF
CDR3 DNA: TGTGCCAGCAGCGTAGCAGGGCCCACAGATACGCAGTATTTT

V gene: TRBV6-2/TRBV6-3
D gene: -
clone size: few
J gene: TRBJ2-1
CDR3 protein: CASSQSPPGGVRNEQFF
CDR3 DNA: TGTGCCAGCAGTCAGAGCCCGCCGGGCGGGGTTCGCAATGAGCAGTTCTTC

V gene: TRBV7-2
D gene: TRBD2
clone size: few
J gene: TRBJ2-3
CDR3 protein: CASSLLAGGPTDTQYF
CDR3 DNA: TGTGCCAGCAGCTTATTAGCGGGAGGGCCCACAGATACGCAGTATTTT

V gene: TRBV19
D gene: -
clone size: -
J gene: TRBJ2-3
CDR3 protein: CASSIVGATDTQYF
CDR3 DNA: TGTGCCAGTAGTATAGTAGGGGCTACAGATACGCAGTATTTT

V gene: TRBV5-1
D gene: -
clone size: few
J gene: TRBJ2-7
CDR3 protein: CASSFLRDTAYEQYF
CDR3 DNA: TGCGCCAGCAGCTTCCTCCGGGACACAGCCTACGAGCAGTACTTC

V gene: TRBV20-1
D gene: -
clone size: -
J gene: TRBJ2-5
CDR3 protein: CSARYVRQSQETQYF
CDR3 DNA: TGCAGTGCTAGATATGTTAGACAATCCCAAGAGACCCAGTACTTC

V gene: TRBV29-1
D gene: -
clone size: many
J gene: TRBJ1-1
CDR3 protein: CSVGRVANTEAFF
CDR3 DNA: TGCAGCGTTGGAAGGGTGGCGAACACTGAAGCTTTCTTT

V gene: TRBV20-1
D gene: -
clone size: -
J gene: TRBJ2-6
CDR3 protein: CSARRGSGANVLTF
CDR3 DNA: TGCAGTGCTAGAAGGGGGTCTGGGGCCAACGTCCTGACTTTC

V gene: TRBV5-5
D gene: -
clone size: -
J gene: TRBJ2-7
CDR3 protein: CASFTTETYELYF
CDR3 DNA: TGTGCCAGCTTCACGACTGAGACCTACGAGCTGTACTTC

V gene: TRBV28
D gene: -
clone size: many
J gene: TRBJ2-3
CDR3 protein: CASSAPQGTQYF
CDR3 DNA: TGTGCCAGCAGTGCGCCCCAGGGTACGCAGTATTTT

V gene: TRBV12-3/TRBV12-4
D gene: -
clone size: many
J gene: TRBJ2-3
CDR3 protein: CASSLIRGPDTQYF
CDR3 DNA: TGTGCCAGCAGTTTAATCAGGGGCCCAGATACGCAGTATTTT

V gene: TRBV28
D gene: TRBD1
clone size: many
J gene: TRBJ1-5
CDR3 protein: CASSEGQGEQPQHF
CDR3 DNA: TGTGCCAGCAGTGAGGGACAGGGGGAACAGCCCCAGCATTTT

V gene: TRBV9
D gene: TRBD2
clone size: -
J gene: TRBJ2-7
CDR3 protein: CASSVGDSGSYEQYF
CDR3 DNA: TGTGCCAGCAGCGTAGGGGATAGCGGGAGCTACGAGCAGTACTTC

V gene: TRBV2
D gene: TRBD1
clone size: few
J gene: TRBJ1-1
CDR3 protein: CASSLTPGTENTEAFF
CDR3 DNA: TGTGCCAGCAGCCTCACTCCCGGGACAGAGAACACTGAAGCTTTCTTT

V gene: TRBV7-9
D gene: -
clone size: -
J gene: TRBJ2-5
CDR3 protein: CASSLRGTRGGQETQYF
CDR3 DNA: TGTGCCAGCAGCTTAAGGGGCACAAGAGGGGGACAAGAGACCCAGTACTTC

V gene: TRBV6-1
D gene: -
clone size: many
J gene: TRBJ2-7
CDR3 protein: CASSVTSYEQYF
CDR3 DNA: TGTGCCAGCAGTGTCACTAGCTACGAGCAGTACTTC

V gene: TRBV5-4
D gene: -
clone size: -
J gene: TRBJ2-7
CDR3 protein: CASSGQTGFPSYEQYF
CDR3 DNA: TGTGCCAGCAGCGGACAGACAGGCTTTCCCTCCTACGAGCAGTACTTC

V gene: TRBV4-3
D gene: TRBD1
clone size: few
J gene: TRBJ2-1
CDR3 protein: CASSQTGAFNEQFF
CDR3 DNA: TGCGCCAGCAGCCAGACAGGGGCCTTCAATGAGCAGTTCTTC

V gene: TRBV5-1
D gene: TRBD2
clone size: few
J gene: TRBJ2-2
CDR3 protein: CASKGTSGGAHTGELFF
CDR3 DNA: TGCGCCAGCAAAGGAACTAGCGGGGGGGCCCACACCGGGGAGCTGTTTTTT

V gene: TRBV6-5
D gene: -
clone size: -
J gene: TRBJ2-5
CDR3 protein: CASSYSGRVPQYF
CDR3 DNA: TGTGCCAGCAGTTACTCAGGCAGGGTGCCCCAGTACTTC

V gene: TRBV4-1
D gene: TRBD1
clone size: -
J gene: TRBJ2-3
CDR3 protein: CASSPQGQITDTQYF
CDR3 DNA: TGCGCCAGCAGCCCCCAGGGACAGATAACAGATACGCAGTATTTT

V gene: TRBV10-3
D gene: -
clone size: -
J gene: TRBJ1-5
CDR3 protein: CAISEDSRQPQHF
CDR3 DNA: TGTGCCATCAGTGAGGACAGCCGGCAGCCCCAGCATTTT

V gene: TRBV27
D gene: -
clone size: -
J gene: TRBJ1-6
CDR3 protein: CASSTNHNSPLHF
CDR3 DNA: TGTGCCAGCAGTACCAACCATAATTCACCCCTCCACTTT

V gene: TRBV29-1
D gene: -
clone size: -
J gene: TRBJ2-4
CDR3 protein: CSVEDRLAKNIQYF
CDR3 DNA: TGCAGCGTTGAGGATCGGCTAGCCAAAAACATTCAGTACTTC

V gene: TRBV20-1
D gene: -
clone size: -
J gene: TRBJ2-5
CDR3 protein: CSASPSETQYF
CDR3 DNA: TGCAGTGCCAGCCCCTCCGAGACCCAGTACTTC

V gene: TRBV29-1
D gene: -
clone size: -
J gene: TRBJ2-3
CDR3 protein: CSVTYGTSRSDTQYF
CDR3 DNA: TGCAGCGTTACCTACGGGACATCTCGATCGGATACGCAGTATTTT

V gene: TRBV5-6
D gene: -
clone size: -
J gene: TRBJ1-1
CDR3 protein: CASSLPANTEAFF
CDR3 DNA: TGTGCCAGCAGCTTGCCGGCGAACACTGAAGCTTTCTTT

V gene: TRBV5-1
D gene: -
clone size: few
J gene: TRBJ2-1
CDR3 protein: CASSLERVYNEQFF
CDR3 DNA: TGCGCCAGCAGCTTGGAGAGGGTTTACAATGAGCAGTTCTTC

V gene: TRBV12-3/TRBV12-4
D gene: -
clone size: many
J gene: TRBJ2-3
CDR3 protein: CASSAVIDTQYF
CDR3 DNA: TGTGCCAGCAGCGCGGTGATCGATACGCAGTATTTT

V gene: TRBV24-1
D gene: -
clone size: -
J gene: TRBJ2-6
CDR3 protein: CATSALSRSGANVLTF
CDR3 DNA: TGTGCCACCAGTGCCCTAAGCCGCTCTGGGGCCAACGTCCTGACTTTC